The TCR beta chain under discussion was sequenced for a study of T cells in Graves' hyperthyroidism and ophthalmopathy. Whole-study findings and limits: The model predicted ophthalmopathy a median approximately 6.3 months before onset. A model of 13 V-J pairs discriminated ophthalmopathy from stable hyperthyroidism. In blood, most of the thyroid clonotypes expanded above 0.001 were also present.

The CDR3 is 17 residues long. Germline CDR1 ENHRY, CDR2 SYGVKD. Trimming removed 5 bases from V and 2 bases from J; junction bases left unmatched: 12. Based on clinical symptoms, serum thyroxine and TRAb, thyroid ultrasound and orbital computed tomography, diagnoses were reached. To note about this clonotype: What it recognizes is unknown.

RNA transcripts yielded amplified TCR beta CDR3 regions. A first-round RT-PCR of the TCR CDR3 used the HTBI primer set. From the multiplex PCR reads, TCRdb called clonotypes with MiXCR, one entry per CDR3 protein. The repertoire holds more than 500,000 distinct CDR3 sequences, with 46% as singletons. This chain uses TRBV10-3 with TRBJ2-7; TRBD2 matches 10 bases. The receptor was derived from an adult woman with Graves' disease, either hyperthyroidism or ophthalmopathy (not recorded which). Sequenced: peripheral blood or thyroid tissue (not recorded which). CDR3 nucleotides: TGTGCCATCAGTCAATCATGGAGCGGGAGGGGAACCTACGAGCAGTACTTC. It translates to CAISQSWSGRGTYEQYF.